This T cell receptor beta chain was profiled in a study of CD8+CD57+ T cells in acquired aplastic anemia. CDR3 and TCR beta VDJ profiling relied on a genomic DNA template. TCRdb re-derived calls from the reads in MiXCR, one entry per CDR3 protein. The sample includes about 210,000 distinct CDR3 sequences, approximately 60% of them seen just once. CDR1 and CDR2 (germline): DFQATT, SNEGSKA (reference sequence). V was clipped by 5 bases and J by 4 bases, with 8 bases between them. The CDR3 spans 12 residues. The sequence derives from a human donor in good health. The chain links TRBV20-1 to TRBJ1-4, with D tentatively TRBD1 (5 bases). The sample consisted of sorted CD4+, CD8+, or CD8+CD57+ T cells (not recorded which) from PBMCs. The CDR3 protein is CSAYDSNEKLFF. In nucleotides, the CDR3 is TGCAGTGCTTACGACAGTAATGAAAAACTGTTTTTT.